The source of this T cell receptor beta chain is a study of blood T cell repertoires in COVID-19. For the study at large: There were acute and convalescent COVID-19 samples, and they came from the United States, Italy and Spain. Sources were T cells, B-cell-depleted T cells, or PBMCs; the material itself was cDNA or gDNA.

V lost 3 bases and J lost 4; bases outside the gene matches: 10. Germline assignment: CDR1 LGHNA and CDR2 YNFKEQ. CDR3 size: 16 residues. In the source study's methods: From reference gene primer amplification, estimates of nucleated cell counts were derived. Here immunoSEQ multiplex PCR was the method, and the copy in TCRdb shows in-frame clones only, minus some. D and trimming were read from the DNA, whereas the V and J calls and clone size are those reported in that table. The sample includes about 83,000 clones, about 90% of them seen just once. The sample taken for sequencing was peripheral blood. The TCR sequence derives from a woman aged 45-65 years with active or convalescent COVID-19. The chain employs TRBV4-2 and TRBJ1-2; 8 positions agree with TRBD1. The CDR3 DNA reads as TGTGCCAGCAGCCAGGTGGACAGGGACACTAGCTATGGCTACACCTTC. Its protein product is CASSQVDRDTSYGYTF.